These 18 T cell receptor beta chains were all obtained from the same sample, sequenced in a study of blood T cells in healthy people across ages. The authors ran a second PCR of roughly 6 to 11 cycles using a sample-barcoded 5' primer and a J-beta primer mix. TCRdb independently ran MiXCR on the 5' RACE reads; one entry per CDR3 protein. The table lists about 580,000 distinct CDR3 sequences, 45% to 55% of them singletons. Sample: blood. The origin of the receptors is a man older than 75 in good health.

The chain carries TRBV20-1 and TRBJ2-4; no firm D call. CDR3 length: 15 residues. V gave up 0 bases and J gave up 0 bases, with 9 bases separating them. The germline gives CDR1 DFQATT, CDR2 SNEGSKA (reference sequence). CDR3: CSARDPLEAKNIQYF. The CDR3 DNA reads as TGCAGTGCTAGAGATCCGCTGGAAGCCAAAAACATTCAGTACTTC.

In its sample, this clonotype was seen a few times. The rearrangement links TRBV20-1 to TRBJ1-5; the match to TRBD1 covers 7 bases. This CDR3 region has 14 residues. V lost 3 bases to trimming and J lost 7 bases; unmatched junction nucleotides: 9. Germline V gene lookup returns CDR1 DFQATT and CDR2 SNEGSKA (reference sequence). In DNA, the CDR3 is TGCAGTGCTAGGAAGCAGGGGGATAGCCAGCCCCAGCATTTT. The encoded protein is CSARKQGDSQPQHF.

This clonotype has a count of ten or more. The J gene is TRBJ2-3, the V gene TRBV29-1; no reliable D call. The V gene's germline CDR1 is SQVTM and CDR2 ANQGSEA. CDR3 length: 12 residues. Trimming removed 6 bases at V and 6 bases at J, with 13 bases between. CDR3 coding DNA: TGCAGCGTCGACGACCCCACGGATACGCAGTATTTT. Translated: CSVDDPTDTQYF.

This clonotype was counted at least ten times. The CDR3 loop is CASSSGNLRVGTEAFF. In DNA, the CDR3 is TGTGCCAGCAGTAGCGGAAACCTACGTGTCGGCACTGAAGCTTTCTTT. The chain recombines TRBV6-6 with TRBJ1-1; no firm D call. Germline V CDR1 and CDR2: MNHNY, SVGAGI (reference sequence). The CDR3 is 16 amino acids. Trimming shortened V by 5 bases and J by 4 bases, and 20 bases separated the two germline ends.

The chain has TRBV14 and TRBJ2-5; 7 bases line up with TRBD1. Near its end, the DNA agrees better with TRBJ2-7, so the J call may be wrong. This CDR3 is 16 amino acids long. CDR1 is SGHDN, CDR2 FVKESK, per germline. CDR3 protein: CASSSFSAGTVYEQYF. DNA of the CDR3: TGTGCCAGCAGCTCATTTTCCGCCGGGACAGTCTACGAGCAGTACTTC.

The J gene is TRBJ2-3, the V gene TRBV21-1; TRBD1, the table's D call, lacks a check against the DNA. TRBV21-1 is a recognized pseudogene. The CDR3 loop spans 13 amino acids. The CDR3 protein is CASGDRVHSAQYF. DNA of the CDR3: TGTGCCAGCGGGGACAGGGTACACTCGGCGCAGTATTTT.

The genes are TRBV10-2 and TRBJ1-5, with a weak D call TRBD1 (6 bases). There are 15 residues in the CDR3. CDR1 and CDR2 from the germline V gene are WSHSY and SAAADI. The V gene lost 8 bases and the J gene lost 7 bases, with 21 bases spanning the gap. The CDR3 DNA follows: TGCGCCAGCGGTTACAGGGAGGGGAGGGGGCAGCCCCAGCATTTT. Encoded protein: CASGYREGRGQPQHF.

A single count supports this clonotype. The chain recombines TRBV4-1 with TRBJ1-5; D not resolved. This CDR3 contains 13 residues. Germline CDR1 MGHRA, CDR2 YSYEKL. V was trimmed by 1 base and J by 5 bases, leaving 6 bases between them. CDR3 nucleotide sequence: TGCGCCAGCAGCCAAGTGGAGTATCAGCCCCAGCATTTT. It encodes CASSQVEYQPQHF.

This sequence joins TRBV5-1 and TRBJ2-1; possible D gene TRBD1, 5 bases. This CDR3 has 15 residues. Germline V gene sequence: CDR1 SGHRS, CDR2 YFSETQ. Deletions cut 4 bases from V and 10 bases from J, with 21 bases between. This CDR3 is CASSPSLGETYEQFF. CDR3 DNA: TGCGCCAGCAGCCCCTCGCTAGGGGAAACCTACGAGCAGTTCTTC.

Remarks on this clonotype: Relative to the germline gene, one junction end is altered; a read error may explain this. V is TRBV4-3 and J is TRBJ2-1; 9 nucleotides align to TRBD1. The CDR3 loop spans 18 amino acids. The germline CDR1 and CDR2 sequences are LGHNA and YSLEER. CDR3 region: CASSQNQQGAGSYNEPFF. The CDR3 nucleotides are TGCGCCAGCAGCCAGAATCAACAGGGGGCAGGCTCCTACAATGAGCCGTTCTTC.

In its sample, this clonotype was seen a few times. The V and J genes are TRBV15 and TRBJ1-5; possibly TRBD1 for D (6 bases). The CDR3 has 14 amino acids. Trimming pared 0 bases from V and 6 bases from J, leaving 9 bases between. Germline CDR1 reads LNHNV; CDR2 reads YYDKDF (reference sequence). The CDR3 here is CATSRDQGTQPQHF. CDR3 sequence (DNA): TGTGCCACCAGCAGAGATCAGGGGACTCAGCCCCAGCATTTT.

The CDR3 DNA sequence: TGTGCCAGCAGCGGGGGGACTAGTGGCACCGGGGAGCTGTTTTTT. Protein sequence: CASSGGTSGTGELFF. This sequence joins TRBV6-5 and TRBJ2-2; TRBD2 matches at 8 bases. Looked up from germline, CDR1 is MNHEY and CDR2 is SVGAGI. With 6 bases clipped from V and 4 bases from J, the junction kept 7 bases outside the gene matches. This CDR3 spans 15 amino acids.

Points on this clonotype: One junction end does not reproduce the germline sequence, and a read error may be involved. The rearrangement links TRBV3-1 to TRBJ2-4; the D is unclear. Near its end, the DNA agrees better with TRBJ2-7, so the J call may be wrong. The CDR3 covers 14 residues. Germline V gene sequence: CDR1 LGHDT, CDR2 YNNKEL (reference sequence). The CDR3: CASNQSLATNEQYF. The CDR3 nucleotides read TGTGCCAGCAACCAAAGTTTAGCTACTAACGAGCAGTACTTC.

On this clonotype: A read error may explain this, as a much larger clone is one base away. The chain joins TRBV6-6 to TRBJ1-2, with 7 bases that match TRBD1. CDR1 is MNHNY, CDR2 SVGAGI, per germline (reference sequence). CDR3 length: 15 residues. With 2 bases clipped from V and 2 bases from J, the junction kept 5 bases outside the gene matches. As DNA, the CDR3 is TGTGCCAGCAGTTACGCGGGACAGCTGAACTATGGCTACACCTTC. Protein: CASSYAGQLNYGYTF.

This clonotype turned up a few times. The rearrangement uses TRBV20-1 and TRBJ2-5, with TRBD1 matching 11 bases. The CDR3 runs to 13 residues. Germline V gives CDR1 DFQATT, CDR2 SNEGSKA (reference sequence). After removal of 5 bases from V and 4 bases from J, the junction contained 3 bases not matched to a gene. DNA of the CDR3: TGCAGTGCTGCGGACAGGGGGCTAGAGACCCAGTACTTC. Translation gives CSAADRGLETQYF.

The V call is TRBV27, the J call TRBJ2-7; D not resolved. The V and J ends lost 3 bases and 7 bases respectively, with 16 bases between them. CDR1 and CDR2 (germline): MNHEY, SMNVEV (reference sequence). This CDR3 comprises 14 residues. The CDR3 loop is CASSLGSSYNEQYF. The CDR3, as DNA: TGTGCCAGCAGTTTGGGCAGCTCCTACAATGAGCAGTACTTC.

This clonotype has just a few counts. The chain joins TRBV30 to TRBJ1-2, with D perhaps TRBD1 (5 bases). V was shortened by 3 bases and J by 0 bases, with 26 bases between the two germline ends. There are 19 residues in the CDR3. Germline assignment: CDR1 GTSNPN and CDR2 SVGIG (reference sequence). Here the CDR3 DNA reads TGTGCCTGGAGGGTATTGAGGGACCTCCGCGACTATACTAACTATGGCTACACCTTC. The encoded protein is CAWRVLRDLRDYTNYGYTF.

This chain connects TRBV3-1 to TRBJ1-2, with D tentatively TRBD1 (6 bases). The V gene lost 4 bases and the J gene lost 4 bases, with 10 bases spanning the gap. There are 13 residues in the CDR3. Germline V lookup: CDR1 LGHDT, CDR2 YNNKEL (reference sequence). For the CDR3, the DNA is TGTGCCAGCAGCCCAGGGGCCCTCTATGGCTACACCTTC. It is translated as CASSPGALYGYTF.